Sequencing of this TCR beta chain was carried out in a study of blood T cells in healthy people across ages. Study at large: With template switching, about one barcoded beta molecule was captured per two T cells. Notes on the study in general: Older age coincided with a roughly linear decline in TCR beta diversity per million T cells.

As regards this clonotype: Its cognate antigen is unknown.

The authors ran a second PCR of 7 to 11 cycles using a sample-barcoded 5' primer and a J-beta primer mix. MiXCR, run by TCRdb on the 5' RACE reads, gives a single entry per CDR3 protein. Of about 780,000 distinct CDR3 sequences in the sample, roughly 25% were seen once. Donors were healthy Caucasian individuals from Russia aged roughly 6 to 100. Another study also made use of these data, one on T cells of mothers and their children. That work contributes: Biologically related mothers and children overlapped slightly more than unrelated pairs, a non-significant difference.

Sequenced: blood. The clonotype originates from a boy under 18 in good health.

DNA for the CDR3: TGCGCCAGCAGCTCGGGACTGTCTCCTGACGAGCAGTACTTC. It translates to CASSSGLSPDEQYF. This sequence joins TRBV4-1 and TRBJ2-5, with D maybe TRBD2 (6 bases). The assigned J gene may be wrong: the sequence end matches TRBJ2-7 better. This CDR3 has 14 amino acids. The germline V gene encodes CDR1 MGHRA and CDR2 YSYEKL.